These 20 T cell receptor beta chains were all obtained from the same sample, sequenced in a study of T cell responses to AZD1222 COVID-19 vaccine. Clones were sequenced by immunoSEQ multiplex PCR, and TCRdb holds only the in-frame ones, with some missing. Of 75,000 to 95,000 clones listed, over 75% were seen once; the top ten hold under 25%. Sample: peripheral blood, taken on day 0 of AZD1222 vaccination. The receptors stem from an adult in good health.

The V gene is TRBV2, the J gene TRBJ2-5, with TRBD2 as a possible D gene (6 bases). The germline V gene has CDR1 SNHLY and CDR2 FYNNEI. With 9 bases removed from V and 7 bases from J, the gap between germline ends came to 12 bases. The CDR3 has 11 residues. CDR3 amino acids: CARREEGTQYF. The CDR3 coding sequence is TGTGCCAGGAGGGAGGAGGGGACCCAGTACTTC.

The CDR3 DNA follows: TGTGCCAGCAGCGGACAGGGGAGCTACGAGCAGTACTTC. As protein: CASSGQGSYEQYF. This chain links TRBV6-5 with TRBJ2-7; TRBD1 aligns across 9 bases. Germline V gene lookup returns CDR1 MNHEY and CDR2 SVGAGI. This CDR3 comprises 13 residues. V gave up 6 bases and J gave up 3 bases; unmatched junction bases: 3.

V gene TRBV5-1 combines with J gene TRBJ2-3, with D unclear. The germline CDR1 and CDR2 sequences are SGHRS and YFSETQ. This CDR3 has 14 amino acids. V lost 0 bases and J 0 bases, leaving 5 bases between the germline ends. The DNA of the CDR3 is TGCGCCAGCAGCTTGGGTGTAAGCACAGATACGCAGTATTTT. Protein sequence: CASSLGVSTDTQYF. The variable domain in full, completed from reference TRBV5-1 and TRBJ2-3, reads KAGVTQTPRYLIKTRGQQVTLSCSPISGHRSVSWYQQTPGQGLQFLFEYFSETQRNKGNFPGRFSGRQFSNSRSEMNVSTLELGDSALYLCASSLGVSTDTQYFGPGTRLTVL.

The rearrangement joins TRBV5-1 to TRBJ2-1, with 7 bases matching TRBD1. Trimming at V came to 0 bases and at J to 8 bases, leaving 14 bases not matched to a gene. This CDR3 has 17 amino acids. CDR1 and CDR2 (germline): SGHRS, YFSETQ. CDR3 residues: CASSLAGRTGGGDEQFF. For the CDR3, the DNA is TGCGCCAGCAGCTTGGCCGGTCGGACAGGAGGCGGAGATGAGCAGTTCTTC.

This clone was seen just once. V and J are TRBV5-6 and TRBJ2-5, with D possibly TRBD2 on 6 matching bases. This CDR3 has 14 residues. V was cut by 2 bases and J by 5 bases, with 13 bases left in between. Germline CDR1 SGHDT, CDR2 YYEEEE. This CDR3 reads CASSLPGTRETQYF. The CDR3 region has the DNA TGTGCCAGCAGCTTACCCGGGACTCGTGAGACCCAGTACTTC. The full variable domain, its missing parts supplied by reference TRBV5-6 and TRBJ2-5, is DAGVTQSPTHLIKTRGQQVTLRCSPKSGHDTVSWYQQALGQGPQFIFQYYEEEERQRGNFPDRFSGHQFPNYSSELNVNALLLGDSALYLCASSLPGTRETQYFGPGTRLLVL.

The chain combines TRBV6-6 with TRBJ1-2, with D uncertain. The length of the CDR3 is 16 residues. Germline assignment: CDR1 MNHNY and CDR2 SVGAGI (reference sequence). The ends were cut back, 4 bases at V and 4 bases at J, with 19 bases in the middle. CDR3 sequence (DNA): TGTGCCAGCAGTTCACGTGTGGACGCCCTGGCCTATGGCTACACCTTC. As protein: CASSSRVDALAYGYTF.

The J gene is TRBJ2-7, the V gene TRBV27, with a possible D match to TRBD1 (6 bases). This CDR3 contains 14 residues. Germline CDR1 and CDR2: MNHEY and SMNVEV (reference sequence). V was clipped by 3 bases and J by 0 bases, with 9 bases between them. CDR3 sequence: CASSFRDNSYEQYF. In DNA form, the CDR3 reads TGTGCCAGCAGTTTCCGGGACAACTCCTACGAGCAGTACTTC.

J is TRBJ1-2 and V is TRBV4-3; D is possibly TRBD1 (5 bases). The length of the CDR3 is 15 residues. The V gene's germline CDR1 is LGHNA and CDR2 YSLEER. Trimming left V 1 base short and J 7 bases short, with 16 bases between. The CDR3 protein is CASSQGAGVVGGYTF. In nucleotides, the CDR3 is TGCGCCAGCAGCCAAGGAGCGGGGGTAGTAGGTGGCTACACCTTC.

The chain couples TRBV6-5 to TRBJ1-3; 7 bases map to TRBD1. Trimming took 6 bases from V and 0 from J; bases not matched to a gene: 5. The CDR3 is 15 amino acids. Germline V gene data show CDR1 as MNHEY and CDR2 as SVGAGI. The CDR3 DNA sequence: TGTGCCAGCAGCGCCGGGACAGTCTCTGGAAACACCATATATTTT. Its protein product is CASSAGTVSGNTIYF.

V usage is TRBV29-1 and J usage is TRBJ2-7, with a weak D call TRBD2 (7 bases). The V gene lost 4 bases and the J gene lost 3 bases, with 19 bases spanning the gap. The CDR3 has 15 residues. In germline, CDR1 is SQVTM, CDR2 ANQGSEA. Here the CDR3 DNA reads TGCAGCGTTGCGGGGGGCTTCCCCAGCCTCTACGAGCAGTACTTC. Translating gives CSVAGGFPSLYEQYF.

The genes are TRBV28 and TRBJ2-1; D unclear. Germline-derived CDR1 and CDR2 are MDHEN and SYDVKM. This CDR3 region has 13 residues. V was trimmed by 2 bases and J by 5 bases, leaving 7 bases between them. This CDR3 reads CASSLTQDNEQFF. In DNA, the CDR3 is TGTGCCAGCAGTTTAACGCAGGACAATGAGCAGTTCTTC. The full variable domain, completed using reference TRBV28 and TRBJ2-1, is DVKVTQSSRYLVKRTGEKVFLECVQDMDHENMFWYRQDPGLGLRLIYFSYDVKMKEKGDIPEGYSVSREKKERFSLILESASTNQTSMYLCASSLTQDNEQFFGPGTRLTVL.

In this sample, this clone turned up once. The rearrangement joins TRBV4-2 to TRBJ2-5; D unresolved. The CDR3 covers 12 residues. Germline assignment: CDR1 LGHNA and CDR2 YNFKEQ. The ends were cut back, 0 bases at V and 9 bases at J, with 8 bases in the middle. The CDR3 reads CASSQDDGPQYF. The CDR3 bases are TGTGCCAGCAGCCAAGATGACGGACCCCAGTACTTC.

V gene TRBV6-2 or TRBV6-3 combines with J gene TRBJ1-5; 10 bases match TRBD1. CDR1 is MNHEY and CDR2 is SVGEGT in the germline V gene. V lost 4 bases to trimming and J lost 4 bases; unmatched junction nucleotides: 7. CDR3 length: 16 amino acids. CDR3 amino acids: CASSSRQGAGNQPQHF. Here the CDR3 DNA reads TGTGCCAGCAGTTCGCGACAGGGGGCTGGAAATCAGCCCCAGCATTTT.

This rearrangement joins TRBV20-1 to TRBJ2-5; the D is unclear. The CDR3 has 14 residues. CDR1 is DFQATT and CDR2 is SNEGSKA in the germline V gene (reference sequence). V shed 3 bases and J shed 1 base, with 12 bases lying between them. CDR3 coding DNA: TGCAGTGCTAGTGCGACCGGCATCCAAGAGACCCAGTACTTC. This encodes CSASATGIQETQYF.

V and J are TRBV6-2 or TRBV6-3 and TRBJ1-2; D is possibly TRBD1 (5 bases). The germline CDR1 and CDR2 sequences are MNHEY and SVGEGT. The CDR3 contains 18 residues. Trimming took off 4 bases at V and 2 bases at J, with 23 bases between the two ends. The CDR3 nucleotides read TGTGCCAGCAGTTCCCCATGGGGGGTGAATTTATGGAACTATGGCTACACCTTC. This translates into CASSSPWGVNLWNYGYTF.

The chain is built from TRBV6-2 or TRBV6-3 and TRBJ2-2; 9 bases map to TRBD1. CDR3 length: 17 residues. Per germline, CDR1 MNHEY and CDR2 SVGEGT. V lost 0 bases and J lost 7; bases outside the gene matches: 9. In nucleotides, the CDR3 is TGTGCCAGCAGTTACTCGAAGACAGGGGGTTTCGGCGGGGAGCTGTTTTTT. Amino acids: CASSYSKTGGFGGELFF.

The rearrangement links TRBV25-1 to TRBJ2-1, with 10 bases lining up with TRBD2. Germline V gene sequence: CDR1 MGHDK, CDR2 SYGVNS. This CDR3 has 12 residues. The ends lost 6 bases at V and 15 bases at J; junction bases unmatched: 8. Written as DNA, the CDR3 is TGTGCCAGCAGCTTCAGCGGGAGGGATGCGTTCTTC. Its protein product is CASSFSGRDAFF.

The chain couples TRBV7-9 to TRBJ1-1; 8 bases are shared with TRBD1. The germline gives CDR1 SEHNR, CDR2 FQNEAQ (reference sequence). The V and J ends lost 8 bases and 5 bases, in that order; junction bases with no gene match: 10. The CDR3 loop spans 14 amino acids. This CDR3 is CASGEQGVKTEAFF. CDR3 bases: TGTGCCAGCGGGGAACAGGGGGTAAAAACTGAAGCTTTCTTT.

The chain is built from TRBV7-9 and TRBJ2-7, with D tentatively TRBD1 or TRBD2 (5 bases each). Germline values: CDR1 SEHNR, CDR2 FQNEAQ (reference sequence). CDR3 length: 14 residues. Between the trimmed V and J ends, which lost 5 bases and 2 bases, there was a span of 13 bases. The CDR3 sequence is CASSPGRSTYEQYF. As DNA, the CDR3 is TGTGCCAGCAGCCCGGGACGGTCGACCTACGAGCAGTACTTC.

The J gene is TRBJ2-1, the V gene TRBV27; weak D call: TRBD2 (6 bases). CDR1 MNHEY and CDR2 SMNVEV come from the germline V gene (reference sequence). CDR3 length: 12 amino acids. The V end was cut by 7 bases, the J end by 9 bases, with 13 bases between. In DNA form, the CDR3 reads TGTGCCAGCACCGGACTGCGGGGTGAGCAGTTCTTC. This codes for CASTGLRGEQFF.